This TCR beta chain was sequenced in a study of identical twins. Whole-study results and caveats: The analysis was cross-sectional rather than longitudinal within donors.

Donors were all healthy Caucasians. TCRdb processed the 5' RACE reads anew with MiXCR; each CDR3 protein has one entry. Seen here are roughly 570,000 distinct CDR3 sequences, 9% to 10% observed once, and the top ten hold 3%. Comment on this clonotype: As yet, its antigen is unknown.

V was cut by 8 bases and J by 6 bases, with 16 bases left in between. This CDR3 comprises 14 residues. Per the germline V gene, CDR1 is MNHEY and CDR2 is SMNVEV (reference sequence). These data also featured in a second study, about yellow fever vaccine responses in identical twins.

The TCR comes from a woman between 18 and 30 years old in good health. The gene calls are TRBV27 and TRBJ1-4; no clear D gene. The sample comprised PBMCs. CDR3 bases: TGTGCCAGCTGTCTAGACCCGGCGGATGAAAAACTGTTTTTT. It translates to CASCLDPADEKLFF. Variable domain in full (rest from reference TRBV27 and TRBJ1-4): EAQVTQNPRYLITVTGKKLTVTCSQNMNHEYMSWYRQDPGLGLRQIYYSMNVEVTDKGDVPEGYKVSRKEKRNFPLILESPSPNQTSLYFCASCLDPADEKLFFGSGTQLSVL.